Below, 27 T cell receptor beta chains from the same sample are listed, as sequenced in a study of prognosis after radiotherapy for stage I lung cancer (dated by TCRdb to the early 2020s). Sequencing was carried out with an Illumina HiSeq 3000. Two rounds of multiplex PCR on genomic DNA were used to amplify the TCR beta CDR3 region. The first PCR round used primers specific to each TRBV and TRBJ gene, with sequences filed in Chinese patent CN105087789A. TCRdb handled the public reads itself, with Q25 trimming in fastp and clone calling in MiXCR, and kept productive beta chains. Rows with a matching CDR3 protein are joined into one entry that keeps the most common DNA and genes. This sample lists 30,000 to 35,000 distinct CDR3 sequences; 25% to 40% were detected once. The ten largest clones add up to roughly 34% of the sample. Sequenced material: PBMCs, taken before or after stereotactic body radiation therapy (not recorded which). Every receptor here comes from a donor at least 50 years old with non-small cell lung cancer.

Notes on this clonotype: A read error may account for a junction end that differs from germline. The CDR3 here is CTSSLPGGSYEHYF. The CDR3 coding sequence is TGTACCAGCAGTTTACCCGGCGGCTCCTACGAGCATTACTTC. The V and J genes are TRBV28 and TRBJ2-7; D not certain. CDR3 length equals 14 residues. The V gene's germline CDR1 is MDHEN and CDR2 SYDVKM. The whole variable domain, remainder taken from reference TRBV28 and TRBJ2-7, is DVKVTQSSRYLVKRTGEKVFLECVQDMDHENMFWYRQDPGLGLRLIYFSYDVKMKEKGDIPEGYSVSREKKERFSLILESASTNQTSMYLCTSSLPGGSYEHYFGPGTRLTVT.

This clonotype was recorded at least ten times. The gene calls are TRBV27 and TRBJ2-7, with D perhaps being TRBD1 or TRBD2 (5 bases each). The CDR3 covers 15 residues. The V end lost 0 bases, the J end lost 2 bases, and 11 bases lay between the germline ends. CDR1 and CDR2 from the germline V gene are MNHEY and SMNVEV (reference sequence). CDR3 bases: TGTGCCAGCAGTTTATCCCGGGACGGCACCTACGAGCAGTACTTC. This sequence encodes CASSLSRDGTYEQYF.

The genes are TRBV9 and TRBJ2-2, with a tentative D call TRBD1 (6 bases). CDR3 length: 15 residues. Germline-derived CDR1 and CDR2 are SGDLS and YYNGEE. The V end was cut by 2 bases, the J end by 6 bases, with 14 bases between. In DNA form, the CDR3 reads TGTGCCAGCAGCGTGACAGGTGGGGCCCCCGGGGAGCTGTTTTTT. Protein product: CASSVTGGAPGELFF.

A word on this clonotype: One base separates it from a far larger clone, so it is likely a read error. The chain couples TRBV6-4 to TRBJ2-2; D unclear. CDR1 is MRHNA, CDR2 SNTAGT, per germline. Between the trimmed V and J ends, which lost 4 bases and 6 bases, there was a span of 12 bases. The CDR3 is made up of 14 amino acids. In DNA, the CDR3 is TGTGCCAGCAGTGTAGAACATGGGTCCGGGGAGCTGTTTTTT. Its translation is CASSVEHGSGELFF.

This clonotype appeared once. A much larger clone sits a single nucleotide away, making a read error possible. The chain links TRBV25-1 to TRBJ2-5; 7 nucleotides line up with TRBD1. After removal of 7 bases from V and 1 base from J, the junction contained 12 bases not matched to a gene. The CDR3 contains 16 residues. CDR1 and CDR2 from the germline V gene are MGHDK and SYGVNS. The CDR3 DNA is TGTGCCAGCATTGGCCGACAGGGTGGGGTCCAAGAGACCCAGTACTTC. This encodes CASIGRQGGVQETQYF.

This clonotype came up many times. The V and J genes are TRBV6-1 and TRBJ1-5; 8 nucleotides align to TRBD1. V gave up 6 bases and J gave up 3 bases; unmatched junction bases: 1. Looked up from germline, CDR1 is MNHNS and CDR2 is SASEGT. The CDR3 is 13 residues long. The CDR3 is CASRDRDNQPQHF. The CDR3 nucleotides are TGTGCCAGCAGGGACAGGGACAATCAGCCCCAGCATTTT.

This clonotype was detected many times. The chain couples TRBV15 to TRBJ2-5; a possible D gene is TRBD2 (5 bases). This CDR3 contains 16 residues. Trimming shortened V by 0 bases and J by 2 bases, and 13 bases separated the two germline ends. CDR1 and CDR2 from the germline V gene are LNHNV and YYDKDF (reference sequence). CDR3 residues: CATSRDRRGPQETQYF. Written as DNA, the CDR3 is TGTGCCACCAGCAGAGATCGTAGAGGGCCTCAAGAGACCCAGTACTTC.

Ten or more counts support this clonotype. J is TRBJ1-1 and V is TRBV3-1; a possible D gene is TRBD1 (5 bases). The CDR3 totals 14 residues. CDR1 is LGHDT and CDR2 is YNNKEL in the germline V gene (reference sequence). Trimming removed 1 base from V and 11 bases from J, with 17 bases in between. The CDR3 region is CASSQALGGGTAFF. In nucleotides, the CDR3 is TGTGCCAGCAGCCAAGCCCTTGGGGGGGGAACGGCTTTCTTT.

This clonotype showed up many times. V and J are TRBV5-1 and TRBJ1-2, with 11 nucleotides matching TRBD1. There are 17 residues in the CDR3. J was trimmed by 0 bases and V by 4 bases; bases with no gene match: 8. Germline V gives CDR1 SGHRS, CDR2 YFSETQ. CDR3 sequence: CASSQRGTGGSNYGYTF. Here the CDR3 DNA reads TGCGCCAGCAGCCAACGTGGGACAGGGGGTTCTAACTATGGCTACACCTTC. Based on the CDR3 plus reference TRBV5-1 and TRBJ1-2, the full variable domain is KAGVTQTPRYLIKTRGQQVTLSCSPISGHRSVSWYQQTPGQGLQFLFEYFSETQRNKGNFPGRFSGRQFSNSRSEMNVSTLELGDSALYLCASSQRGTGGSNYGYTFGSGTRLTVV.

This rearrangement joins TRBV12-3 or TRBV12-4 to TRBJ1-2, with 8 bases fitting TRBD1. This CDR3 region has 15 residues. V gave up 7 bases and J gave up 8 bases; unmatched junction bases: 15. Here the CDR3 reads CASTSTWTGSRGYTF. CDR3 in DNA: TGTGCCAGCACCTCAACCTGGACAGGGAGTAGAGGCTACACCTTC.

Many counts were recorded for this clonotype. This sequence joins TRBV2 and TRBJ1-5; 8 bases are shared with TRBD1. The V and J ends lost 4 bases and 7 bases, in that order; junction bases with no gene match: 3. This CDR3 is 13 amino acids long. Germline V lookup: CDR1 SNHLY, CDR2 FYNNEI. CDR3 sequence (DNA): TGTGCCAGCAGTGCTCAGGGGGCCCAGCCCCAGCATTTT. This gives the protein CASSAQGAQPQHF.

The chain has TRBV27 and TRBJ2-7; no clear D gene. The CDR3 length is 15 residues. Germline CDR1 reads MNHEY; CDR2 reads SMNVEV (reference sequence). V lost 6 bases to trimming and J lost 0 bases, with 15 bases between them. The CDR3 DNA reads as TGTGCCAGCAGACCCGCGGCAAGGGCCTCCTACGAGCAGTACTTC. Translation gives CASRPAARASYEQYF.

On this clonotype: The junction shows a germline mismatch at one end, possibly a read error. This chain uses TRBV6-2 or TRBV6-3 with TRBJ1-2; D remains ambiguous. Germline CDR1 is MNHEY and CDR2 is SVGEGT. This CDR3 region has 14 residues. The CDR3 spells CASSPRGDTYCYTF. CDR3 bases: TGTGCCAGCAGCCCCCGCGGAGACACCTATTGCTACACCTTC.

Remarks on this clonotype: A much more abundant neighbour one base away suggests this may be a read error. V gene TRBV6-1 combines with J gene TRBJ2-7; the D is unclear. Germline CDR1 is MNHNS and CDR2 is SASEGT. This CDR3 contains 13 residues. The CDR3 sequence: CASSRLVSHDQYF. The DNA for the CDR3 is TGTGCCAGCAGTCGACTCGTCTCCCACGATCAGTACTTC.

This clonotype was seen repeatedly, ten times or more. The chain employs TRBV2 and TRBJ2-3; D is possibly TRBD2 (6 bases). Trimming cost V 7 bases and J 2 bases, with 25 bases left between them. Per the germline V gene, CDR1 is SNHLY and CDR2 is FYNNEI. The CDR3 covers 18 residues. The CDR3 here is CASTPGRDPLLFTDTQYF. As DNA, the CDR3 is TGTGCCAGCACCCCTGGGCGGGATCCCTTACTTTTCACAGATACGCAGTATTTT.

About this clonotype: The junction and the germline gene differ at one end; a read error may be behind it. The chain joins TRBV18 to TRBJ1-1; TRBD1 matches at 7 bases. From germline, CDR1 is KGHSH and CDR2 LQKENI. This CDR3 is built from 14 residues. The DNA of the CDR3 is TGTGCCAGCTCACCTAAGACAGGGTTCACTGGAGCTTTCTTT. This encodes CASSPKTGFTGAFF.

The rearrangement joins TRBV7-8 to TRBJ2-1; D possibly matches TRBD1 or TRBD2 (5 bases each). CDR3 length equals 16 residues. Trimming cost V 5 bases and J 3 bases, with 17 bases left between them. CDR1 and CDR2 (germline): SGHVS, FQNEAQ. The CDR3 DNA is TGTGCCAGCAGCCGCACGGAAGGGGACGGCTACAATGAGCAGTTCTTC. Translation gives CASSRTEGDGYNEQFF.

The chain joins TRBV6-5 to TRBJ2-1, with TRBD2 matching 11 bases. The germline gives CDR1 MNHEY, CDR2 SVGAGI. This CDR3 is 19 amino acids long. V lost 4 bases, J lost 4 bases, and 15 bases stayed unmatched. The CDR3 nucleotides read TGTGCCAGCAGTTCCGTAGGTCCCGGGACTAGCGGAGCTTACAATGAGCAGTTCTTC. Protein: CASSSVGPGTSGAYNEQFF.

Notes on this clonotype: A much more abundant neighbour one base away suggests this may be a read error. This chain uses TRBV28 with TRBJ2-1; 7 positions agree with TRBD2. In germline, CDR1 is MDHEN, CDR2 SYDVKM. The CDR3 covers 18 residues. CDR3 loop: CASSPLLAEVNSYSEQFF. The CDR3 nucleotides are TGTGCCAGCAGTCCTCTCCTAGCGGAAGTTAACTCCTACAGTGAGCAGTTCTTC.

V gene TRBV20-1 combines with J gene TRBJ2-5, with TRBD2 as a possible D gene (5 bases). With 0 bases removed from V and 5 bases from J, the gap between germline ends came to 10 bases. This CDR3 contains 13 residues. Per the germline V gene, CDR1 is DFQATT and CDR2 is SNEGSKA (reference sequence). Written as DNA, the CDR3 is TGCAGTGCTAGAGATACCGGGGAGGAGACCCAGTACTTC. Translation gives CSARDTGEETQYF.

This clonotype was seen at least ten times. The chain recombines TRBV7-3 with TRBJ2-3, with 9 positions matching TRBD2. V was clipped by 2 bases and J by 7 bases; unmatched bases: 4. This CDR3 has 14 residues. CDR1 is SGHTA, CDR2 FQGTGA, per germline. The CDR3, as DNA: TGTGCCAGCAGCTTAGCGGGAGGGCCGAATACGCAGTATTTT. It specifies CASSLAGGPNTQYF. Supplemented by reference TRBV7-3 and TRBJ2-3, the full variable domain reads GAGVSQTPSNKVTEKGKYVELRCDPISGHTALYWYRQSLGQGPEFLIYFQGTGAADDSGLPNDRFFAVRPEGSVSTLKIQRTERGDSAVYLCASSLAGGPNTQYFGPGTRLTVL.

This clonotype was seen repeatedly, ten times or more. The rearrangement links TRBV2 to TRBJ2-3; 8 nucleotides line up with TRBD2. Trimming took 7 bases from V and 5 from J; bases not matched to a gene: 11. CDR3 length: 15 amino acids. The germline gives CDR1 SNHLY, CDR2 FYNNEI. The CDR3 DNA reads TGTGCCAGCACGCCGGGTGCGGGAGGTAAAGATACGCAGTATTTT. Translation: CASTPGAGGKDTQYF. The entire variable domain, with the rest obtained from reference TRBV2 and TRBJ2-3, is as follows: EPEVTQTPSHQVTQMGQEVILRCVPISNHLYFYWYRQILGQKVEFLVSFYNNEISEKSEIFDDQFSVERPDGSNFTLKIRSTKLEDSAMYFCASTPGAGGKDTQYFGPGTRLTVL.

As to this clonotype: A far larger clone is off by one base, so a read error is likely. V gene TRBV28 combines with J gene TRBJ2-7, with 7 bases that match TRBD2. The V gene's germline CDR1 is MDHEN and CDR2 SYDVKM. The CDR3 sequence is 14 residues long. Trimming took 7 bases from V and 7 from J; bases not matched to a gene: 13. The chain's CDR3 is CASTLGGTYNEQYF. The CDR3 DNA sequence: TGTGCCAGCACCCTCGGGGGGACCTACAATGAGCAGTACTTC. The variable domain in full, with the rest retrieved from reference TRBV28 and TRBJ2-7, is DVKVTQSSRYLVKRTGEKVFLECVQDMDHENMFWYRQDPGLGLRLIYFSYDVKMKEKGDIPEGYSVSREKKERFSLILESASTNQTSMYLCASTLGGTYNEQYFGPGTRLTVT.

This clonotype was seen a few times. A much larger clone sits a single nucleotide away, making a read error possible. This chain connects TRBV9 to TRBJ1-3, with D unclear. There are 11 residues in the CDR3. Germline V gene sequence: CDR1 SGDLS, CDR2 YYNGEE. This CDR3 reads CVSSIGNTIYF. CDR3 coding DNA: TGTGTCAGCAGCATTGGAAACACCATATATTTT.

There are a few counts of this clonotype. The rearrangement links TRBV14 to TRBJ2-5; 14 bases match TRBD2. V lost 4 bases, J lost 5 bases, and 3 bases stayed unmatched. CDR1 SGHDN and CDR2 FVKESK come from the germline V gene. The CDR3 length is 15 residues. CDR3 loop: CASSPGLAGAETQYF. CDR3 sequence (DNA): TGTGCCAGCAGCCCGGGACTAGCGGGGGCCGAGACCCAGTACTTC. The full variable domain, completed using reference TRBV14 and TRBJ2-5, is EAGVTQFPSHSVIEKGQTVTLRCDPISGHDNLYWYRRVMGKEIKFLLHFVKESKQDESGMPNNRFLAERTGGTYSTLKVQPAELEDSGVYFCASSPGLAGAETQYFGPGTRLLVL.

About this clonotype: A read error likely explains this, since a far larger clone differs by one base. The chain combines TRBV6-5 with TRBJ2-7, with D uncertain. Germline CDR1 reads MNHEY; CDR2 reads SVGAGI. V shed 7 bases and J shed 0 bases, with 4 bases lying between them. The CDR3 covers 11 residues. This chain's CDR3 is CASILSYEQYF. The CDR3 nucleotides are TGTGCCAGCATTCTCTCCTACGAGCAGTACTTC.

This clonotype was recorded many times. DNA of the CDR3: TGTGCCAGCAGTGCCCAACAGCTTTCGAACACTGAAGCTTTCTTT. This sequence encodes CASSAQQLSNTEAFF. The chain employs TRBV6-1 and TRBJ1-1; D remains unclear. This CDR3 is built from 15 residues. V was trimmed by 4 bases and J by 1 base, leaving 13 bases between them. The germline CDR1 and CDR2 sequences are MNHNS and SASEGT.